This T cell receptor beta chain was retrieved from a study of blood T cells in healthy people across ages. Study as a whole: For every two T cells, template switching captured about one barcoded beta molecule.

Every sample yielded at least 6 million isolated PBMCs. Study conclusions and caveats: Because sorting was not performed, PBMCs prevented conclusive naive versus antigen-experienced comparison.

The table lists this clonotype with a count of one. The antigen remains undetermined. A second 7 to 11 cycle PCR used barcoded and J-beta primers. Each cDNA molecule was tagged by a template-switch adaptor that had 12 random nucleotides. TCRdb reanalysed the 5' RACE reads using MiXCR and keeps one entry per CDR3 protein. This table holds approximately 400,000 distinct CDR3 sequences, about 55% found once. Trimming cost V 5 bases and J 5 bases; bases outside gene matches: 15. The CDR3 is 17 residues long. CDR1 is MNHEY, CDR2 SVGEGT, per germline. The sequenced material came from blood. The chain combines TRBV6-2 or TRBV6-3 with TRBJ1-2; 9 nucleotides agree with TRBD1. This clonotype originated in a man between 60 and 70 years old in good health. The CDR3 nucleotides read TGTGCCAGCAGTGATCCCTCCGGGACAGGGTTTTTGTATGGCTACACCTTC. Translating it yields CASSDPSGTGFLYGYTF.